Listed here are 29 T cell receptor beta chains from one sample, sequenced in a study of T cells in Graves' hyperthyroidism and ophthalmopathy. Amplified TCR beta CDR3 regions derived from RNA transcripts. The HTBI primer set served for first-round RT-PCR of the TCR CDR3. One entry per CDR3 protein, called by TCRdb with MiXCR from the multiplex PCR reads. The sample carries around 690,000 distinct CDR3 sequences, around a sixth recorded once. Input material: blood. The receptors shown here come from a man aged 50 to 59 with Graves' hyperthyroidism.

There are many counts of this clonotype. The chain uses TRBV6-1 and TRBJ1-3; no reliable D call. V lost 10 bases, J lost 2 bases, and 6 bases lay in between. CDR3 length: 11 residues. Germline V lookup: CDR1 MNHNS, CDR2 SASEGT. The CDR3: CATEAGNTIYF. The DNA for the CDR3 is TGTGCCACCGAGGCTGGAAACACCATATATTTT.

This clonotype has ten or more counts. The chain uses TRBV5-6 and TRBJ1-1; unclear D gene. The V gene's germline CDR1 is SGHDT and CDR2 YYEEEE. This CDR3 contains 14 residues. Trimming took off 4 bases at V and 6 bases at J, with 16 bases between the two ends. The CDR3 region has the DNA TGTGCCAGCAGCGGCAGATTTGGGTTCGCTGAAGCTTTCTTT. It yields the protein CASSGRFGFAEAFF.

This clonotype has a handful of counts. V usage is TRBV20-1 and J usage is TRBJ2-7; a possible D gene is TRBD2 (6 bases). Germline loops: CDR1 DFQATT, CDR2 SNEGSKA (reference sequence). V was clipped by 6 bases and J by 6 bases, with 21 bases between them. This CDR3 contains 14 residues. The CDR3 DNA reads TGCAGTGCCTCGGGGGACTCTTTTGGCGGCGAGCAGTACTTC. Protein sequence: CSASGDSFGGEQYF.

This clonotype showed up many times. The chain joins TRBV3-1 to TRBJ2-1; a possible D gene is TRBD2 (6 bases). Between the trimmed V and J ends, which lost 4 bases and 0 bases, there was a span of 7 bases. Germline values: CDR1 LGHDT, CDR2 YNNKEL (reference sequence). CDR3 size: 14 residues. The CDR3: CASSPSVSYNEQFF. DNA of the CDR3: TGTGCCAGCAGCCCTAGCGTCTCCTACAATGAGCAGTTCTTC.

This clonotype has ten or more counts. This sequence joins TRBV11-1 and TRBJ2-1; D gene uncertain. V gave up 1 base and J gave up 0 bases, with 10 bases separating them. This CDR3 has 16 residues. Germline V gene data show CDR1 as SGHAT and CDR2 as FQDESV (reference sequence). CDR3 amino acids: CASSLGGFPSYNEQFF. The CDR3 region has the DNA TGTGCCAGCAGCTTAGGGGGATTTCCCTCCTACAATGAGCAGTTCTTC.

This sequence joins TRBV6-2 or TRBV6-3 and TRBJ2-7, with no clear D. The CDR3 runs 15 residues. Trimming took 2 bases from V and 0 from J, leaving 11 bases between them. Germline lookup yields CDR1 MNHEY and CDR2 SVGEGT. CDR3 sequence (DNA): TGTGCCAGCAGTTACGATCCCTTTTTCTCCTACGAGCAGTACTTC. Its protein is CASSYDPFFSYEQYF.

V gene TRBV19 combines with J gene TRBJ2-7, with D perhaps being TRBD1 or TRBD2 (5 bases each). Trimming shortened V by 5 bases and J by 5 bases, and 13 bases separated the two germline ends. CDR1 is LNHDA and CDR2 is SQIVND in the germline V gene (reference sequence). The CDR3 extends over 13 amino acids. CDR3 residues: CASSSRDVDEQYF. As DNA, the CDR3 is TGTGCCAGTAGTTCCCGGGACGTCGACGAGCAGTACTTC.

In its sample, this clonotype was seen a few times. The chain employs TRBV19 and TRBJ1-3; D is perhaps TRBD1 (6 bases). Trimming stripped 3 bases from V and 0 bases from J, with 12 bases between. Germline CDR1 LNHDA, CDR2 SQIVND (reference sequence). CDR3 length: 16 residues. The CDR3 sequence: CASSISDSSSGNTIYF. In DNA, the CDR3 is TGTGCCAGTAGTATTTCGGACAGCAGCTCTGGAAACACCATATATTTT. Using reference TRBV19 and TRBJ1-3 for the parts outside the CDR3, the full variable domain is DGGITQSPKYLFRKEGQNVTLSCEQNLNHDAMYWYRQDPGQGLRLIYYSQIVNDFQKGDIAEGYSVSREKKESFPLTVTSAQKNPTAFYLCASSISDSSSGNTIYFGEGSWLTVV.

With respect to this clonotype: A much larger clone is a single base away; this may be a read error. This rearrangement joins TRBV9 to TRBJ1-2; 11 bases map to TRBD1. Germline V lookup: CDR1 SGDLS, CDR2 YYNGEE. CDR3 length equals 15 residues. The CDR3 is CASSVGTGGAYGDTF. Here the CDR3 DNA reads TGTGCCAGCAGCGTAGGGACAGGGGGCGCCTATGGCGACACCTTC.

This clonotype was seen many times. The chain couples TRBV27 to TRBJ2-3, with D possibly being TRBD1 or TRBD2 (5 bases each). Trimming took 5 bases from V and 7 from J, leaving 13 bases between them. The CDR3 loop spans 13 amino acids. CDR1 is MNHEY and CDR2 is SMNVEV in the germline V gene (reference sequence). The CDR3 reads CASSGGVSNTQYF. CDR3 DNA sequence: TGTGCCAGCAGTGGGGGTGTATCTAATACGCAGTATTTT.

Only one count was recorded for this clonotype. This may be a read error: a much more frequent sequence differs by one nucleotide. The rearrangement links TRBV9 to TRBJ1-3; D unresolved. Germline lookup yields CDR1 SGDLS and CDR2 YYNGEE. Trimming pared 3 bases from V and 4 bases from J, leaving 5 bases between. The CDR3 consists of 12 residues. The CDR3 nucleotides read TGTGCCAGCAGCGACGGAGGAAACACCATATATTTT. Translation gives CASSDGGNTIYF.

This clonotype has at least ten counts. The genes are TRBV6-2 or TRBV6-3 and TRBJ2-7; D not resolved. The ends were cut back, 2 bases at V and 6 bases at J, with 5 bases in the middle. Germline CDR1 MNHEY, CDR2 SVGEGT. This CDR3 comprises 11 residues. Here the CDR3 DNA reads TGTGCCAGCAGTTACGTGGGCGAGCAGTACTTC. Translating gives CASSYVGEQYF.

The chain couples TRBV7-2 to TRBJ1-5; no clear D. V lost 1 base and J lost 0, with 10 bases in between. Germline V gene data show CDR1 as SGHTA and CDR2 as FQGNSA. The CDR3 totals 16 residues. Written as DNA, the CDR3 is TGTGCCAGCAGCTTAGTGGGAGTCAATAGCAATCAGCCCCAGCATTTT. Protein: CASSLVGVNSNQPQHF. Full variable domain (rest looked up from reference TRBV7-2 and TRBJ1-5): GAGVSQSPSNKVTEKGKDVELRCDPISGHTALYWYRQSLGQGLEFLIYFQGNSAPDKSGLPSDRFSAERTGGSVSTLTIQRTQQEDSAVYLCASSLVGVNSNQPQHFGDGTRLSIL.

The chain couples TRBV10-3 to TRBJ1-1; the D is unclear. V shed 10 bases and J shed 0 bases, with 15 bases lying between them. In germline, CDR1 is ENHRY, CDR2 SYGVKD. This CDR3 spans 14 amino acids. In DNA, the CDR3 is TGTGCCAGCCGGTGGGAGGAAATGAACACTGAAGCTTTCTTT. Residues: CASRWEEMNTEAFF.

This clonotype appeared many times. The genes are TRBV6-2 or TRBV6-3 and TRBJ1-1; weak D call: TRBD1 (5 bases). The germline gives CDR1 MNHEY, CDR2 SVGEGT. The CDR3 is made up of 16 amino acids. Trimming shortened V by 4 bases and J by 6 bases, and 21 bases separated the two germline ends. The CDR3 region has the DNA TGTGCCAGCAGTTTCATCACGGGACGGCCGATGGCTGAAGCTTTCTTT. Translated, it gives CASSFITGRPMAEAFF.

Comments on this clonotype: This sequence may be a read error, since a much larger clone differs from it by one base. The V and J genes are TRBV12-3 or TRBV12-4 and TRBJ2-5; D may match TRBD1 or TRBD2 (5 bases each). V gave up 8 bases and J gave up 0 bases, with 16 bases separating them. The CDR3 covers 15 residues. In DNA form, the CDR3 reads TGTGCCAGCGGTTCGCCGGGACGTCACCAAGAGACCCAGTACTTC. Its protein is CASGSPGRHQETQYF.

The chain recombines TRBV10-1 with TRBJ2-7; D is uncertain. The germline V and J ends were trimmed by 0 bases and 2 bases, with 14 bases remaining between them. CDR1 and CDR2 from the germline V gene are WNHNN and SYGVQD (reference sequence). The CDR3 contains 16 residues. The CDR3 nucleotides are TGCGCCAGCAGTGAGTCGAGGCGGCTAATACCCTACGAGCAGTACTTC. Its protein product is CASSESRRLIPYEQYF.

This clonotype was picked up many times. V and J are TRBV27 and TRBJ2-1, with D perhaps TRBD1 (5 bases). The CDR3 is 13 amino acids. Trimming took off 0 bases at V and 10 bases at J, with 10 bases between the two ends. In germline, CDR1 is MNHEY, CDR2 SMNVEV (reference sequence). CDR3 nucleotides: TGTGCCAGCAGTTTATCCTCAGGGTACGAGCAGTTCTTC. Its translation is CASSLSSGYEQFF.

The table lists this clonotype with many counts. The rearrangement uses TRBV19 and TRBJ1-1; no clear D. The V end was cut by 3 bases, the J end by 1 base, with 15 bases between. Germline CDR1 and CDR2: LNHDA and SQIVND (reference sequence). The CDR3 totals 16 residues. CDR3 region: CASSMWQVGRNTEAFF. The CDR3 DNA reads TGTGCCAGTAGTATGTGGCAGGTAGGGAGGAACACTGAAGCTTTCTTT.

This clonotype was seen a handful of times. This sequence joins TRBV25-1 and TRBJ2-7; possibly TRBD2 for D (5 bases). Per germline, CDR1 MGHDK and CDR2 SYGVNS. The CDR3 is 13 residues long. With 6 bases removed from V and 2 bases from J, the gap between germline ends came to 11 bases. The DNA of the CDR3 is TGTGCCAGCAGAAAGGGAGCGACCTACGAGCAGTACTTC. It codes for CASRKGATYEQYF.

This clonotype was seen repeatedly, ten times or more. V is TRBV15 and J is TRBJ2-5, with D perhaps TRBD2 (5 bases). The CDR3 loop spans 15 amino acids. Germline V lookup: CDR1 LNHNV, CDR2 YYDKDF (reference sequence). V was cut by 0 bases and J by 4 bases, with 12 bases left in between. The CDR3 DNA follows: TGTGCCACCAGCAGAGATTTGGGGAGTGGAGAGACCCAGTACTTC. Protein: CATSRDLGSGETQYF.

The chain carries TRBV9 and TRBJ2-1; TRBD2 matches at 9 bases. CDR1 is SGDLS and CDR2 is YYNGEE in the germline V gene. J gave up 6 bases and V 1 base, and 5 bases lay outside the gene matches. This CDR3 has 15 amino acids. CDR3: CASSVKLAGFNEQFF. The CDR3 bases are TGTGCCAGCAGCGTAAAGCTAGCGGGGTTCAATGAGCAGTTCTTC.

In this sample, this clonotype turned up a few times. V and J are TRBV29-1 and TRBJ2-1; 12 bases agree with TRBD2. Germline CDR1 and CDR2: SQVTM and ANQGSEA. The V gene end was trimmed by 3 bases and the J gene end by 4 bases; junction bases not matched to a gene: 4. This CDR3 spans 15 amino acids. The CDR3 DNA follows: TGCAGCGTTGAGGCGGGACTAGCGGGTTACAATGAGCAGTTCTTC. This translates into CSVEAGLAGYNEQFF.

This clonotype was counted many times. The chain has TRBV2 and TRBJ2-6; 10 bases match TRBD1. J lost 3 bases, V lost 6 bases, and 14 bases had no gene match. CDR1 SNHLY and CDR2 FYNNEI come from the germline V gene. The CDR3 sequence is 19 residues long. The CDR3 coding sequence is TGTGCCAGCAGCCCTGACAGGGGGCGCCAGGGATTTGGGGCCAACGTCCTGACTTTC. It encodes CASSPDRGRQGFGANVLTF.

Note on this clonotype: Relative to the germline gene, one junction end is altered; a read error may explain this. V usage is TRBV5-1 and J usage is TRBJ2-7, with no clear D. Germline lookup yields CDR1 SGHRS and CDR2 YFSETQ. This CDR3 is 14 amino acids long. For the CDR3, the DNA is TGTGCCAGCAGCTTGGTCGGCGAGTCCTACGAGCAGTACTTC. Translated: CASSLVGESYEQYF.

This clonotype has at least ten counts. This chain joins TRBV20-1 and TRBJ2-5; 7 bases line up with TRBD2. From germline, CDR1 is DFQATT and CDR2 SNEGSKA (reference sequence). With V trimmed by 3 bases and J by 4 bases, 20 bases remained unmatched. This CDR3 contains 18 residues. The CDR3 sequence: CSASDLGHFLAVGETQYF. CDR3 sequence (DNA): TGCAGTGCTAGTGACCTCGGACATTTTCTAGCGGTAGGAGAGACCCAGTACTTC.

In this sample, this clonotype turned up many times. The rearrangement uses TRBV20-1 and TRBJ2-2, with 8 bases that match TRBD2. This CDR3 contains 14 residues. The V gene's germline CDR1 is DFQATT and CDR2 SNEGSKA (reference sequence). The junction had 2 bases not matched to a gene; V was cut back by 3 bases and J by 2 bases. CDR3: CSASGRANTGELFF. In DNA, the CDR3 is TGCAGTGCTAGCGGGAGGGCCAACACCGGGGAGCTGTTTTTT.

V usage is TRBV27 and J usage is TRBJ2-1; 11 nucleotides agree with TRBD2. The CDR3 extends over 15 amino acids. J lost 7 bases, V lost 5 bases, and 7 bases had no gene match. Germline CDR1 and CDR2: MNHEY and SMNVEV (reference sequence). CDR3 nucleotide sequence: TGTGCCAGCAGTCCGGGCCCTAGCGGGAGGAATGAGCAGTTCTTC. The encoded protein is CASSPGPSGRNEQFF.

CDR3 in amino acids: CASSVSGGSYNEQFF. The CDR3 bases are TGTGCCAGTAGTGTGTCAGGGGGCTCCTACAATGAGCAGTTCTTC. The chain recombines TRBV19 with TRBJ2-1, with 7 bases matching TRBD1. Unmatched junction bases numbered 4, after V lost 5 bases and J lost 0 bases. Germline CDR1 reads LNHDA; CDR2 reads SQIVND (reference sequence). The CDR3 has 15 amino acids.